One sample yielded the 14 T cell receptor beta chains listed below, sequenced in a study of early T cells in non-severe SARS-CoV-2 infection. TCRdb ran MiXCR on the 5' RACE reads and lists one entry per CDR3 protein. The sample consists of roughly 50,000 distinct CDR3 sequences, 9.3% of them appearing once. The sequenced material came from whole blood. Receptor source: an adult who was a healthcare worker with PCR-confirmed SARS-CoV-2 infection or an uninfected control (not recorded which).

The table lists this clonotype with many counts. The chain couples TRBV15 to TRBJ2-1, with D unresolved. V lost 2 bases and J 2 bases, leaving 4 bases between the germline ends. The CDR3 loop spans 13 amino acids. CDR1 is LNHNV, CDR2 YYDKDF, per germline (reference sequence). This chain's CDR3 is CATSRWTYNEQFF. For the CDR3, the DNA is TGTGCCACCAGCAGATGGACCTACAATGAGCAGTTCTTC.

This clonotype was seen more than once but under ten times. V is TRBV20-1 and J is TRBJ2-2, with TRBD2 matching 10 bases. Germline V CDR1 and CDR2: DFQATT, SNEGSKA (reference sequence). CDR3 length: 18 amino acids. With 1 base clipped from V and 4 bases from J, the junction kept 12 bases outside the gene matches. CDR3 sequence: CSARVGASGSWSTGELFF. The CDR3 nucleotides are TGCAGTGCTAGAGTAGGGGCTAGCGGGAGTTGGAGCACCGGGGAGCTGTTTTTT.

This clonotype is large by share. The chain links TRBV29-1 to TRBJ2-3; perhaps TRBD1 as D (6 bases). The CDR3 is 14 amino acids. Trimming removed 0 bases from V and 6 bases from J, with 13 bases in between. CDR1 is SQVTM, CDR2 ANQGSEA, per germline. CDR3 sequence: CSVEDNTGIDTQYF. CDR3 coding DNA: TGCAGCGTTGAAGATAACACAGGGATTGATACGCAGTATTTT.

This clonotype was observed many times. The V gene is TRBV6-1, the J gene TRBJ2-5; no reliable D call. The CDR3 is made up of 15 amino acids. CDR1 and CDR2 (germline): MNHNS, SASEGT. Trimming stripped 1 base from V and 1 base from J, with 10 bases between. CDR3 amino acids: CASSEVGFRQETQYF. Written as DNA, the CDR3 is TGTGCCAGCAGTGAAGTGGGTTTTCGCCAAGAGACCCAGTACTTC.

This clonotype came up many times. The chain employs TRBV5-6 and TRBJ1-2; 10 nucleotides line up with TRBD1. The CDR3 consists of 18 residues. V dropped 7 bases and J dropped 1; count of bases not matched to a gene: 16. Looked up from germline, CDR1 is SGHDT and CDR2 is YYEEEE. This CDR3 is CASSPYRDRGIFNYGYTF. Here the CDR3 DNA reads TGTGCCAGCTCCCCATACCGGGACAGGGGAATTTTTAACTATGGCTACACCTTC.

V usage is TRBV28 and J usage is TRBJ2-1, with 11 bases lining up with TRBD2. CDR1 and CDR2 (germline): MDHEN, SYDVKM. V trimming: 2 bases; J trimming: 6 bases; junction bases outside the gene matches: 0. The CDR3 has 14 residues. CDR3 DNA: TGTGCCAGCAGTTTAGGGACTAGCGGCAATGAGCAGTTCTTC. This encodes CASSLGTSGNEQFF.

This clonotype was recorded a few times. The gene calls are TRBV10-3 and TRBJ2-3; D possibly corresponds to TRBD1 (6 bases). Trimming cost V 6 bases and J 0 bases, with 13 bases left between them. Germline CDR1 ENHRY, CDR2 SYGVKD. The CDR3 is made up of 15 amino acids. CDR3 sequence (DNA): TGTGCCATCAGCCCGACAGGATCTAGCACAGATACGCAGTATTTT. Translated, it gives CAISPTGSSTDTQYF.

The chain is built from TRBV28 and TRBJ1-5; maybe TRBD1 (6 bases). V shed 3 bases and J shed 5 bases, with 11 bases lying between them. This CDR3 comprises 14 residues. In germline, CDR1 is MDHEN, CDR2 SYDVKM. The DNA for the CDR3 is TGTGCCAGCAGTTTGTCACAGGGCCATCAGCCCCAGCATTTT. This translates into CASSLSQGHQPQHF.

This clonotype showed up many times. J is TRBJ1-2 and V is TRBV27; D perhaps matches TRBD1 (5 bases). This CDR3 is built from 13 residues. Germline V lookup: CDR1 MNHEY, CDR2 SMNVEV (reference sequence). Trimming left V 8 bases short and J 3 bases short, with 13 bases between. Here the CDR3 DNA reads TGTGCCAGCGGGGCCCTGCGAGACTATGGCTACACCTTC. Its protein is CASGALRDYGYTF.

This clonotype was counted a few times. V is TRBV12-3 or TRBV12-4 and J is TRBJ2-1, with D possibly being TRBD2 (5 bases). Trimming removed 6 bases from V and 3 bases from J, with 15 bases in between. The CDR3 totals 15 residues. Here the CDR3 reads CASSRFPGSYNEQFF. CDR3 in DNA: TGTGCCAGCAGCCGGTTTCCGGGAAGCTACAATGAGCAGTTCTTC.

The sample holds many counts of this clonotype. V gene TRBV24-1 combines with J gene TRBJ1-5; TRBD1 agrees at 11 bases. The trim removed 4 bases at V and 7 bases at J, leaving 8 bases unmatched. CDR1 and CDR2 (germline): KGHDR, SFDVKD. The CDR3 contains 16 residues. The CDR3 DNA reads as TGTGCCACCAGTGACACGGACAGGGGGCGAGGACAGCCCCAGCATTTT. Its translation: CATSDTDRGRGQPQHF.

The CDR3 here is CASSSLAGVASGANVLTF. CDR3 DNA sequence: TGTGCCAGCAGTTCCCTAGCGGGAGTGGCATCTGGGGCCAACGTCCTGACTTTC. The rearrangement joins TRBV28 to TRBJ2-6; 10 bases are shared with TRBD2. Trimming took 4 bases from V and 1 from J; bases not matched to a gene: 7. CDR1 is MDHEN, CDR2 SYDVKM, per germline. This CDR3 is 18 amino acids long.

This clonotype was observed at least ten times. The chain has TRBV28 and TRBJ2-5; D unresolved. V was pared by 3 bases and J by 5 bases, with 10 bases between. There are 13 residues in the CDR3. Germline V gene lookup returns CDR1 MDHEN and CDR2 SYDVKM. The CDR3 nucleotides read TGTGCCAGCAGTTTTTGGACCGGGGAGACCCAGTACTTC. This translates into CASSFWTGETQYF.

Many counts were recorded for this clonotype. The J gene is TRBJ1-1, the V gene TRBV29-1; no clear D. The CDR3 spans 11 residues. Trimming took off 6 bases at V and 0 bases at J, with 5 bases between the two ends. Germline CDR1 is SQVTM and CDR2 is ANQGSEA. The CDR3 protein is CSVIMNTEAFF. The CDR3 DNA is TGCAGCGTCATCATGAACACTGAAGCTTTCTTT.